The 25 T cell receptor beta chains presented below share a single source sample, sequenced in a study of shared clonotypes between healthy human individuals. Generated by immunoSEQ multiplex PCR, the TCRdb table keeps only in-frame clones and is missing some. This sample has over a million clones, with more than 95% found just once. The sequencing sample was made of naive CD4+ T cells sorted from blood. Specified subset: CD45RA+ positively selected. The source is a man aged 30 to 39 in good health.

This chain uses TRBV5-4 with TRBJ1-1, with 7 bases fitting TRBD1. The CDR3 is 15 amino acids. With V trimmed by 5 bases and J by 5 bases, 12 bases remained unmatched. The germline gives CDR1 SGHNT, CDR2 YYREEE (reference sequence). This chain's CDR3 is CASRAGTAGGTEAFF. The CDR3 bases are TGTGCCAGCAGAGCCGGGACAGCCGGTGGAACTGAAGCTTTCTTT.

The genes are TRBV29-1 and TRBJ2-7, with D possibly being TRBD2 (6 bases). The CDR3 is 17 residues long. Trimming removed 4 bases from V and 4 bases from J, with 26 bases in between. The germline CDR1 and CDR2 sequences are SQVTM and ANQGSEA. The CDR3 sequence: CSVGPNWGPGVAYEQYF. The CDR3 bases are TGCAGCGTTGGGCCAAATTGGGGTCCGGGGGTCGCGTACGAGCAGTACTTC.

The CDR3 DNA is TGTGCCTGGAGTGTACGTACGTCTAGCGTCTACGAGCAGTACTTC. Encoded protein: CAWSVRTSSVYEQYF. The chain links TRBV30 to TRBJ2-7, with D perhaps matching TRBD2 (6 bases). This CDR3 is 15 amino acids long. CDR1 is GTSNPN, CDR2 SVGIG, per germline (reference sequence). V lost 0 bases and J lost 3, with 15 bases in between.

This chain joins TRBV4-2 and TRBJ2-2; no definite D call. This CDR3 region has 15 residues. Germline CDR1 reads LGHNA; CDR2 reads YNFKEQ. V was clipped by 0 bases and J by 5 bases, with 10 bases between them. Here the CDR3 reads CASSQEDGRTGELFF. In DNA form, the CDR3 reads TGTGCCAGCAGCCAAGAAGATGGGCGGACCGGGGAGCTGTTTTTT.

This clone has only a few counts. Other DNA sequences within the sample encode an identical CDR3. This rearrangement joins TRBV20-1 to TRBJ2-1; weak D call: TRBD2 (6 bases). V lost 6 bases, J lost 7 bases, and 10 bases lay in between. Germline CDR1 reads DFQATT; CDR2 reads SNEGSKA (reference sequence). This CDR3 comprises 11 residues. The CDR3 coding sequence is TGCAGTGCCAGACTAGTTAATGAGCAGTTCTTC. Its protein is CSARLVNEQFF.

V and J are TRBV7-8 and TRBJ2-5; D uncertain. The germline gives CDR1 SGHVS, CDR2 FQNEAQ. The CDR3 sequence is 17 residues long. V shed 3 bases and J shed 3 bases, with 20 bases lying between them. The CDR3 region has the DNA TGTGCCAGCAGCTTGAGAGGAATCCCGTCAGGAAAAGAGACCCAGTACTTC. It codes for CASSLRGIPSGKETQYF. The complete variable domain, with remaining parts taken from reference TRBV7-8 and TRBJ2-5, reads GAGVSQSPRYKVAKRGQDVALRCDPISGHVSLFWYQQALGQGPEFLTYFQNEAQLDKSGLPSDRFFAERPEGSVSTLKIQRTQQEDSAVYLCASSLRGIPSGKETQYFGPGTRLLVL.

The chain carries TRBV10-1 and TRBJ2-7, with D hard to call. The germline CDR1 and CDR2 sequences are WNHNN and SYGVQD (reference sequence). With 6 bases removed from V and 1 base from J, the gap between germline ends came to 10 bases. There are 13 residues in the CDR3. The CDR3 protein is CASSAGPSYEQYF. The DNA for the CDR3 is TGCGCCAGCAGCGCAGGTCCTTCCTACGAGCAGTACTTC.

The CDR3 reads CASSPLGARQETQYF. As DNA, the CDR3 is TGTGCCAGCAGCCCTTTGGGCGCGCGGCAAGAGACCCAGTACTTC. The chain is built from TRBV7-6 and TRBJ2-5; D unresolved. The germline V and J ends were trimmed by 5 bases and 2 bases, with 15 bases remaining between them. There are 15 residues in the CDR3. The V gene's germline CDR1 is SGHVS and CDR2 FNYEAQ.

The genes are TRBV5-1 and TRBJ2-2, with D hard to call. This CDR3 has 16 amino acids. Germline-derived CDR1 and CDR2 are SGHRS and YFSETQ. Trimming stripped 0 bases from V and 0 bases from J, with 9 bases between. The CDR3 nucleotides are TGCGCCAGCAGCTTGGGGGCGAGCGCGAACACCGGGGAGCTGTTTTTT. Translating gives CASSLGASANTGELFF.

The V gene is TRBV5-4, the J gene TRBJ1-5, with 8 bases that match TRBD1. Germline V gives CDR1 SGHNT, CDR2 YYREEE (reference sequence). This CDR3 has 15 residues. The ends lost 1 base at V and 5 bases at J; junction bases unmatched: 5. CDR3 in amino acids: CASSLFGTGYQPQHF. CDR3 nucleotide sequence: TGTGCCAGCAGCTTGTTCGGGACAGGCTATCAGCCCCAGCATTTT.

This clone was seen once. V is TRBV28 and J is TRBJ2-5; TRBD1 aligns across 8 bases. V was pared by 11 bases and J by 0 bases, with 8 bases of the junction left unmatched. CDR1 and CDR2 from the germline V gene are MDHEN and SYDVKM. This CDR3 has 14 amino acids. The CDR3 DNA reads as TGTGCCGTCCAGACAGGGGACAACCAAGAGACCCAGTACTTC. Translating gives CAVQTGDNQETQYF.

This CDR3 reads CASSVRGAQGTDTQYF. The CDR3 DNA is TGTGCCAGCAGTGTCCGGGGGGCGCAAGGCACAGATACGCAGTATTTT. V usage is TRBV28 and J usage is TRBJ2-3; the D gene is possibly TRBD2 (7 bases). Trimming took 5 bases from V and 1 from J, leaving 16 bases between them. Per the germline V gene, CDR1 is MDHEN and CDR2 is SYDVKM. CDR3 length: 16 amino acids.

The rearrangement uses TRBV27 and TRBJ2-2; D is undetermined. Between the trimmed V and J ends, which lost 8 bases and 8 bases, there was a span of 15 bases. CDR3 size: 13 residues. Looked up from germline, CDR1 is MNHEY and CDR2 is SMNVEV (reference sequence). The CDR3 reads CASLRNLGGELFF. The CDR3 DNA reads TGTGCCAGCCTTCGGAACCTGGGGGGGGAGCTGTTTTTT.

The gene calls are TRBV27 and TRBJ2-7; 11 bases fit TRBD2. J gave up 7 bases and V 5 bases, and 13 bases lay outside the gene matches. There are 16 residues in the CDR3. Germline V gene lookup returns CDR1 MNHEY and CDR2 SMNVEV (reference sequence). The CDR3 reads CASSISGTSGRSEQYF. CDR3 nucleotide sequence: TGTGCCAGCAGTATCTCCGGGACTAGCGGCCGAAGTGAGCAGTACTTC.

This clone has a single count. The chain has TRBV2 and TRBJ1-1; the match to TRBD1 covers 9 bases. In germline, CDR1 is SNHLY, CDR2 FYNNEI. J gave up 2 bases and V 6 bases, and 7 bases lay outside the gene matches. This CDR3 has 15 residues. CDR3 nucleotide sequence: TGTGCCAGCAGGGGGACAGGGTCCAGAAACACTGAAGCTTTCTTT. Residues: CASRGTGSRNTEAFF.

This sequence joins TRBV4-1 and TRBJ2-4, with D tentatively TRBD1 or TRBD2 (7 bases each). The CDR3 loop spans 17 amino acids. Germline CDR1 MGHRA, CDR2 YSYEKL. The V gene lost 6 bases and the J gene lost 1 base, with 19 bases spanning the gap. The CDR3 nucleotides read TGCGCCAGCAGACCGAACAGGGAGGGGGCGGCCAAAAACATTCAGTACTTC. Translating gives CASRPNREGAAKNIQYF.

This chain's CDR3 is CASSVDPTGGGKETQYF. The CDR3 DNA sequence: TGTGCCAGCAGCGTAGACCCCACAGGGGGCGGGAAAGAGACCCAGTACTTC. The chain carries TRBV9 and TRBJ2-5; 9 nucleotides match TRBD1. Germline V gives CDR1 SGDLS, CDR2 YYNGEE. The CDR3 totals 17 residues. V lost 0 bases, J lost 3 bases, and 9 bases stayed unmatched. The full variable domain, its missing parts supplied by reference TRBV9 and TRBJ2-5, is DSGVTQTPKHLITATGQRVTLRCSPRSGDLSVYWYQQSLDQGLQFLIQYYNGEERAKGNILERFSAQQFPDLHSELNLSSLELGDSALYFCASSVDPTGGGKETQYFGPGTRLLVL.

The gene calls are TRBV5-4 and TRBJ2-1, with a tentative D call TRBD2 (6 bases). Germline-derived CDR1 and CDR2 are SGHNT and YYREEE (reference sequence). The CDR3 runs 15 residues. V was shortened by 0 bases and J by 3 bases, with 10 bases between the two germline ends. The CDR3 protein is CASSLDLANYNEQFF. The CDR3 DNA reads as TGTGCCAGCAGCTTGGATCTAGCGAACTACAATGAGCAGTTCTTC.

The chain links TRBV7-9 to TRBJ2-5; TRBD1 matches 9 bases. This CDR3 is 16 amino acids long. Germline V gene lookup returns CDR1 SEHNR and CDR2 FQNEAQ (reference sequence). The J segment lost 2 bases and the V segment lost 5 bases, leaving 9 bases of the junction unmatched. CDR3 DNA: TGTGCCAGCAGCATAACACTCGGACAGGGGCAAGAGACCCAGTACTTC. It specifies CASSITLGQGQETQYF.

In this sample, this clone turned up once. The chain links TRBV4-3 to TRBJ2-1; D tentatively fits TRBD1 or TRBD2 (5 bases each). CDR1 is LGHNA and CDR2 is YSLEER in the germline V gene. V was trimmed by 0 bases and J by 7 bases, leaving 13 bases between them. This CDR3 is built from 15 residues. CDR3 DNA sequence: TGCGCCAGCAGCCAAGATAGCCTAGCAGGGAATGAGCAGTTCTTC. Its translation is CASSQDSLAGNEQFF.

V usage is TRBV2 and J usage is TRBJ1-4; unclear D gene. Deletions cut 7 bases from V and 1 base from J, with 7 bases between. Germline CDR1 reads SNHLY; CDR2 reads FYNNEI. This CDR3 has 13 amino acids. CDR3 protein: CASTQRTNEKLFF. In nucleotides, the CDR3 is TGTGCCAGCACTCAGCGAACTAATGAAAAACTGTTTTTT.

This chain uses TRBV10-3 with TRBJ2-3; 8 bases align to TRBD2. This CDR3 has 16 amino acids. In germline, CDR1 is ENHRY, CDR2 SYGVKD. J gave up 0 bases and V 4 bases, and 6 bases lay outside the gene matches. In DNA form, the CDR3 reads TGTGCCATCAGTGTTTTGGGACTAGTTAGCACAGATACGCAGTATTTT. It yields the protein CAISVLGLVSTDTQYF.

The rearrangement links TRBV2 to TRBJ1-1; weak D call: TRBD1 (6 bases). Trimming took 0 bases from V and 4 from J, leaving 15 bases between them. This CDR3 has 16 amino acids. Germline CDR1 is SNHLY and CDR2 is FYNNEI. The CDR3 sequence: CASSEANWGQVTEAFF. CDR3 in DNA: TGTGCCAGCAGTGAAGCGAATTGGGGGCAGGTCACTGAAGCTTTCTTT.

The CDR3 is CASSPEVAGVVQFF. In DNA form, the CDR3 reads TGCGCCAGCAGCCCCGAAGTAGCGGGAGTTGTGCAGTTCTTC. This chain links TRBV4-1 with TRBJ2-1; TRBD2 agrees at 9 bases. The CDR3 contains 14 residues. The trim removed 4 bases at V and 12 bases at J, leaving 10 bases unmatched. Germline CDR1 is MGHRA and CDR2 is YSYEKL.

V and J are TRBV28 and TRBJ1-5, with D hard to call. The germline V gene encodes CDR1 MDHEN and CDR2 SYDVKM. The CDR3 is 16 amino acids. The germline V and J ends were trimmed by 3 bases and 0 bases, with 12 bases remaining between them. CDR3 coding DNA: TGTGCCAGCAGTTTCCCAGGACCCAATAGCAATCAGCCCCAGCATTTT. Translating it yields CASSFPGPNSNQPQHF.